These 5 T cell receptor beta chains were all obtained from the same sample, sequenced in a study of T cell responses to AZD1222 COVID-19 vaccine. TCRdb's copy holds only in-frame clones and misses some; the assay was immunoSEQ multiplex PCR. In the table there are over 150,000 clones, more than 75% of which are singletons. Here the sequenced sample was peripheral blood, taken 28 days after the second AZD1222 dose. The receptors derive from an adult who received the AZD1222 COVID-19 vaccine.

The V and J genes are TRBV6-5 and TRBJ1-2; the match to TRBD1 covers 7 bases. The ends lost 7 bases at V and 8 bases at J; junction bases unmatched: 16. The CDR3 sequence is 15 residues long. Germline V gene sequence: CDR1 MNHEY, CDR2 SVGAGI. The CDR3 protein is CASIINRGSAWGYTF. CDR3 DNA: TGTGCCAGCATCATAAACAGGGGAAGCGCGTGGGGCTACACCTTC.

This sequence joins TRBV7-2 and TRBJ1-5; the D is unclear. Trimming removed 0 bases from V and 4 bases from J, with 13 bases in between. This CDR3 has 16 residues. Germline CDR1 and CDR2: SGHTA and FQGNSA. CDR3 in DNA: TGTGCCAGCAGCTTAGCGCGTGCGGAGGGTAATCAGCCCCAGCATTTT. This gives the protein CASSLARAEGNQPQHF.

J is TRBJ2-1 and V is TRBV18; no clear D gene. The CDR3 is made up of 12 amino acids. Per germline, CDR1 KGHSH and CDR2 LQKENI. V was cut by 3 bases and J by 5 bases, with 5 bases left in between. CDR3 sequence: CASSPFNNEQFF. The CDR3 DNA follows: TGTGCCAGCTCACCTTTTAACAATGAGCAGTTCTTC.

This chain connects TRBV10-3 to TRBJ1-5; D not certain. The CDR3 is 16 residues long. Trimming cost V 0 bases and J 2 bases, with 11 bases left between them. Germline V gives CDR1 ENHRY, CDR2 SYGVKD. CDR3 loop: CAISESPRPGNQPQHF. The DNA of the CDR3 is TGTGCCATCAGTGAGTCACCCCGGCCGGGCAATCAGCCCCAGCATTTT.

The CDR3 loop reads CASSLNQWHSNQPQHF. CDR3 DNA: TGTGCCAGCAGCCTCAACCAGTGGCATAGCAATCAGCCCCAGCATTTT. This sequence joins TRBV11-2 and TRBJ1-5; no firm D call. Trimming shortened V by 5 bases and J by 0 bases, and 14 bases separated the two germline ends. The CDR3 length is 16 residues. Germline lookup yields CDR1 SGHAT and CDR2 FQNNGV.